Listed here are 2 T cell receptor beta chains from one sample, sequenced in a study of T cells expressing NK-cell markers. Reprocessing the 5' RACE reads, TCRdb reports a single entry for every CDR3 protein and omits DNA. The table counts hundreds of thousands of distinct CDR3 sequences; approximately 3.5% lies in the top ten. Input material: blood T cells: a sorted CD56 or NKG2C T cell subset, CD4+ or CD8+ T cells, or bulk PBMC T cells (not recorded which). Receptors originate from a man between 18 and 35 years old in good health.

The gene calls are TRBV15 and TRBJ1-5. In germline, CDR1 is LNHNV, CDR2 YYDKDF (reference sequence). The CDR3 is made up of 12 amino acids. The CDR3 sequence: CATLLANQPQHF. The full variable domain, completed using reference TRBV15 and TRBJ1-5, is DAMVIQNPRYQVTQFGKPVTLSCSQTLNHNVMYWYQQKSSQAPKLLFHYYDKDFNNEADTPDNFQSRRPNTSFCFLDIRSPGLGDTAMYLCATLLANQPQHFGDGTRLSIL.

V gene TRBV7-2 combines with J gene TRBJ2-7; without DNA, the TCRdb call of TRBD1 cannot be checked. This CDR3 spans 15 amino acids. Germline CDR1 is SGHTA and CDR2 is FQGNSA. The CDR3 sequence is CASSLAIQASYEQYF.